The 17 T cell receptor beta chains given below trace back to one sample, sequenced in a study of T cells expressing NK-cell markers (dated by TCRdb to the early 2020s). Libraries were built with 5' RACE. This sample was sequenced with an Illumina HiSeq 2000. The reads went through TCRdb reprocessing, and each CDR3 protein sequence gets one entry with no DNA. The sample table on file contains 550,000 to 600,000 distinct CDR3 sequences. The ten top clones hold approximately 3.6% of the sample. Sequencing input: blood T cells: a sorted CD56 or NKG2C T cell subset, CD4+ or CD8+ T cells, or bulk PBMC T cells (not recorded which). All receptors come from a man between 18 and 35 years old in good health. Donor details come from another sample of the same person, matched by shared clones.

The gene calls are TRBV7-3 and TRBJ2-1; the D call of TRBD2 rests on TCRdb alone, since no DNA is present to check it. This CDR3 spans 18 amino acids. CDR1 is SGHTA, CDR2 FQGTGA, per germline. The chain's CDR3 is CASSVTSGGLYPYNEQFF.

CDR3 residues: CATSDRRGNSNQPQHF. V gene TRBV24-1 combines with J gene TRBJ1-5. From germline, CDR1 is KGHDR and CDR2 SFDVKD. CDR3 length equals 16 residues.

This rearrangement joins TRBV30 to TRBJ2-1; TCRdb reports TRBD2, a call that lacks DNA to check it against. CDR3 length: 14 residues. Per the germline V gene, CDR1 is GTSNPN and CDR2 is SVGIG (reference sequence). This chain's CDR3 is CAWRTSGSYNEQFF.

The chain links TRBV5-5 to TRBJ2-5. The CDR3 spans 14 residues. The V gene's germline CDR1 is SGHKS and CDR2 YYEKEE (reference sequence). This chain's CDR3 is CASSLGGIQETQYF.

The J gene is TRBJ2-7, the V gene TRBV7-2; TCRdb proposes TRBD2, but this gene call is untestable without DNA. The CDR3 runs to 16 residues. Germline assignment: CDR1 SGHTA and CDR2 FQGNSA. The CDR3 loop is CASSLGWTSGSYEQYF.

The chain is built from TRBV9 and TRBJ2-5; as DNA is missing, the TRBD2 call by TCRdb cannot be tested. This CDR3 has 15 amino acids. Germline loops: CDR1 SGDLS, CDR2 YYNGEE. The CDR3 sequence: CASSVSSGMQETQYF.

The chain employs TRBV20-1 and TRBJ2-3. This CDR3 is built from 14 residues. CDR1 DFQATT and CDR2 SNEGSKA come from the germline V gene (reference sequence). CDR3 sequence reads: CSAEPVGVEDTQYF.

The chain combines TRBV3-1 with TRBJ1-5; TCRdb's D call of TRBD1 is untestable without DNA. CDR3 length: 17 residues. CDR1 is LGHDT and CDR2 is YNNKEL in the germline V gene (reference sequence). CDR3 loop: CASSQGWGGRTNQPQHF.

J is TRBJ2-3 and V is TRBV29-1; the TRBD1 assignment by TCRdb is unverifiable without DNA. The CDR3 is 14 amino acids. CDR1 is SQVTM, CDR2 ANQGSEA, per germline. The CDR3 reads CSVAQGISTDTQYF.

This chain uses TRBV7-3 with TRBJ2-2; the D call of TRBD2 rests on TCRdb alone, since no DNA is present to check it. The CDR3 has 20 residues. Germline-derived CDR1 and CDR2 are SGHTA and FQGTGA. The CDR3 spells CASTNLPQGGLAGVTGELFF.

The rearrangement joins TRBV5-1 to TRBJ2-4; TCRdb returns TRBD2, unconfirmable since there is no DNA. Germline lookup yields CDR1 SGHRS and CDR2 YFSETQ. The length of the CDR3 is 18 residues. This chain's CDR3 is CASSLERFSGRAKNIQYF. The whole variable domain, remainder taken from reference TRBV5-1 and TRBJ2-4, is KAGVTQTPRYLIKTRGQQVTLSCSPISGHRSVSWYQQTPGQGLQFLFEYFSETQRNKGNFPGRFSGRQFSNSRSEMNVSTLELGDSALYLCASSLERFSGRAKNIQYFGAGTRLSVL.

This chain joins TRBV29-1 and TRBJ1-2; without DNA, the TCRdb call of TRBD1 cannot be checked. The length of the CDR3 is 11 residues. Germline lookup yields CDR1 SQVTM and CDR2 ANQGSEA. The CDR3: CSVAEGGGYTF.

This sequence joins TRBV15 and TRBJ2-1; TCRdb designates TRBD2, a call that cannot be tested without DNA. Germline CDR1 LNHNV, CDR2 YYDKDF (reference sequence). This CDR3 spans 13 amino acids. The CDR3 loop reads CATSKVAGGVQFF. Supplemented by reference TRBV15 and TRBJ2-1, the full variable domain reads DAMVIQNPRYQVTQFGKPVTLSCSQTLNHNVMYWYQQKSSQAPKLLFHYYDKDFNNEADTPDNFQSRRPNTSFCFLDIRSPGLGDTAMYLCATSKVAGGVQFFGPGTRLTVL.

This chain connects TRBV20-1 to TRBJ2-7; without DNA, the TCRdb call of TRBD1 cannot be checked. Looked up from germline, CDR1 is DFQATT and CDR2 is SNEGSKA (reference sequence). The CDR3 runs 14 residues. CDR3 protein: CSAPGTGVTYEQYF.

CDR3 region: CASSLVTAAYGYTF. This rearrangement joins TRBV12-3 or TRBV12-4 to TRBJ1-2. This CDR3 spans 14 amino acids.

The chain recombines TRBV7-2 with TRBJ2-3; TCRdb gives TRBD1 as the D gene, but with no DNA this cannot be confirmed. The CDR3 runs 15 residues. CDR1 SGHTA and CDR2 FQGNSA come from the germline V gene. This chain's CDR3 is CASSLGGSTTDTQYF. Drawing the rest from reference TRBV7-2 and TRBJ2-3, the complete variable domain is GAGVSQSPSNKVTEKGKDVELRCDPISGHTALYWYRQSLGQGLEFLIYFQGNSAPDKSGLPSDRFSAERTGGSVSTLTIQRTQQEDSAVYLCASSLGGSTTDTQYFGPGTRLTVL.

The chain is built from TRBV5-4 and TRBJ1-2; the D gene TCRdb calls, TRBD1, cannot be checked with no DNA. CDR1 SGHNT and CDR2 YYREEE come from the germline V gene (reference sequence). CDR3 length equals 14 residues. Here the CDR3 reads CASSLAAGQNGYTF.